This TCR beta chain is from a study of cytomegalovirus exposure and HLA in healthy donors. The study, taken as a whole, reports: The study flagged fewer than 200 TCR beta chains as cytomegalovirus-associated. Common viral pathogens seemed, in a later analysis, to connect with several of the most significant clusters. Being productive about 90% or about 30% of the time was typical of most TCR beta V segments in an earlier analysis.

The CDR3 is 15 amino acids. The V gene end was trimmed by 0 bases and the J gene end by 8 bases; junction bases not matched to a gene: 7. CDR1 and CDR2 (germline): SGHNT, YYREEE (reference sequence). As regards this clone: The antigen is unknown.

PCR involved 60 Vbeta and 13 Jbeta primers. Data came from immunoSEQ multiplex PCR; TCRdb stores just in-frame clones and leaves some out. Of over 150,000 clones in the sample, roughly 80% were seen once. The rearrangement joins TRBV5-4 to TRBJ1-2, with TRBD1 matching over 10 bases. This sequence was found in a male donor in good health and CMV-seronegative. The specimen was PBMCs. CDR3 amino acids: CASSLVTGGTKGYTF. The CDR3 DNA reads as TGTGCCAGCAGCTTGGTGACAGGGGGCACTAAGGGCTACACCTTC.